The source of this T cell receptor beta chain is a study of blood T cells in healthy people across ages. General study findings and limits: One million T cells yielded diversity estimates that were considered underestimates.

For the second PCR, which ran for about 7 to 11 cycles, a sample-barcoded 5' primer and a J-beta primer mix were used. A 12-random-nucleotide template-switch adaptor tagged each cDNA molecule. CDR3-containing paired-end reads numbered at least 2.5 million in each sample. TCRdb re-derived calls from the 5' RACE reads in MiXCR, one entry per CDR3 protein. The sample lists more than 500,000 distinct CDR3 sequences; 27% were seen once. After removal of 7 bases from V and 6 bases from J, the junction contained 11 bases not matched to a gene. This CDR3 contains 14 residues. The germline V gene encodes CDR1 SQVTM and CDR2 ANQGSEA. Comments on this clonotype: What it binds is not known.

The sequence came from a woman in her 70s in good health. Sequencing was performed on blood. The rearrangement links TRBV29-1 to TRBJ1-4, with TRBD1 matching over 7 bases. CDR3 loop: CSGADRLGDEKLFF. The CDR3 region has the DNA TGCAGCGGAGCGGACAGGTTGGGAGATGAAAAACTGTTTTTT.